This TCR beta chain was captured in a study of identical twins. Study-level findings and limits: Researchers reported weaker excess twin sharing in beta out-of-frame sequences. Twin-shared out-of-frame alpha sequences were enriched for low generation probability.

This clonotype appeared many times. Its antigen remains unknown. The CDR3 covers 14 residues. Trimming removed 6 bases from V and 7 bases from J, with 16 bases in between. TCRdb itself ran the 5' RACE reads through MiXCR, one entry per CDR3 protein. The sample includes approximately 530,000 distinct CDR3 sequences, around 24% of them seen just once. This sample also belongs to another study, concerning yellow fever vaccine responses in identical twins.

The origin of this receptor is a woman younger than 30 in good health. The specimen sequenced was CD4+ T cells sorted from blood. V gene TRBV12-3 or TRBV12-4 combines with J gene TRBJ2-4; weak D call: TRBD1 (6 bases). CDR3 in amino acids: CASSSSTGSNIQYF. The DNA for the CDR3 is TGTGCCAGCAGCTCTTCCACAGGGTCCAACATTCAGTACTTC.